This record concerns one TCR beta chain sequence. Its antigen remains unidentified. This specimen belongs to a study of T-cell reconstitution after alpha-beta-depleted transplantation in children. Library preparation (for TCRbeta) was performed with unique molecular identifiers. Using its own MiXCR run on the PCR reads, TCRdb lists one record per CDR3 protein. This sample yields just over 950,000 distinct CDR3 sequences, of which roughly 29% are seen a single time; around 30% belongs to the top ten. Findings and limits, study-wide: The origin of alpha-beta T cells about two months after transplant was reportedly several hundred expanded graft clones. Some patients' high day-60 TCRbeta diversity was attributed to recipient cells surviving conditioning. One year after transplant, T-cell counts and diversity came mostly from newly produced T cells.

The receptor was derived from a boy younger than two who had a stem cell transplant for SCID, so the T cells may come from the graft donor. The material sequenced was PBMCs, mostly from graft donor cells, taken 360 days after TCRalphabeta/CD19-depleted stem cell transplant.

CDR3 in DNA: TGCAGTGCTAGCACAGATAATAATGAGCAGTTCTTC. It encodes CSASTDNNEQFF. J is TRBJ2-1 and V is TRBV20-1, with D unclear. Germline V gives CDR1 DFQATT, CDR2 SNEGSKA (reference sequence). The CDR3 is made up of 12 amino acids. V was shortened by 3 bases and J by 7 bases, with 10 bases between the two germline ends.